This section outlines one T cell receptor beta chain sequence together with its context. This sample is part of a study of CXCR3-negative and CXCR3-positive naive CD8 T cells. Libraries were UMI-labeled 5' RACE TRB cDNA. TCRdb reanalyzed the 5' RACE reads, giving one entry per CDR3 protein sequence and no DNA. Its table lists several thousand distinct CDR3 sequences. This CDR3 comprises 14 residues. Germline V lookup: CDR1 SGHRS, CDR2 YFSETQ. The receptor was derived from a human donor in good health. Some clones in this sample may be carry-over from other donors' samples. Sequencing input: naive CXCR3- CD8+ T cells from blood. Subset here: CD45RO-CCR7+CD27+CD95- naive CD8+ T cells lacking CXCR3 (TNR3-). This sequence joins TRBV5-1 and TRBJ2-1; the TRBD2 assignment by TCRdb is unverifiable without DNA. CDR3 in amino acids: CASTLREGPNEQFF.